This TCR beta chain is drawn from a study of T cells in Graves' hyperthyroidism and ophthalmopathy. Study outcomes and limitations: Blood samples included most of the expanded thyroid clonotypes exceeding 0.001.

TCR beta CDR3 region amplification was performed from RNA transcripts. Initially, a first-round RT-PCR of the TCR CDR3 employed the HTBI primer set. From the multiplex PCR reads, TCRdb called clonotypes with MiXCR, one entry per CDR3 protein. The table has roughly 500,000 distinct CDR3 sequences, about 46% seen once. V was clipped by 6 bases and J by 2 bases, with 11 bases between them. The CDR3 spans 13 residues. Regarding this clonotype: Its antigen is currently unknown.

This TCR came from an adult woman with Graves' disease, either hyperthyroidism or ophthalmopathy (not recorded which). Sample: peripheral blood or thyroid tissue (not recorded which). The chain links TRBV12-3 or TRBV12-4 to TRBJ2-7; weak D call: TRBD2 (7 bases). The CDR3 region is CASSAGATYEQYF. The CDR3 DNA reads TGTGCCAGCAGCGCGGGGGCTACCTACGAGCAGTACTTC.